The 28 T cell receptor beta chains given below trace back to one sample, sequenced in a study of PD-1 blockade in mismatch repair-deficient tumors. Using immunoSEQ multiplex PCR, the repertoire was profiled, and TCRdb retains in-frame clones only, with some absent. The top ten hold about 8.1% of the sample, which has approximately 51,000 clones, roughly 80% seen once. This material consisted of peripheral blood, taken approximately 18 weeks after starting pembrolizumab. The receptors derive from an adult with mismatch repair-deficient cancer.

The rearrangement links TRBV5-5 to TRBJ2-5, with 7 bases lining up with TRBD1. CDR3 length: 14 residues. CDR1 and CDR2 (germline): SGHKS, YYEKEE (reference sequence). After removal of 4 bases from V and 2 bases from J, the junction contained 5 bases not matched to a gene. This CDR3 is CASSPWTGQETQYF. The CDR3 nucleotides are TGTGCCAGCAGCCCCTGGACAGGACAAGAGACCCAGTACTTC.

In its sample, this clone ranks as medium-sized. V and J are TRBV27 and TRBJ2-3; TRBD2 matches at 10 bases. V dropped 6 bases and J dropped 4; count of bases not matched to a gene: 7. Per germline, CDR1 MNHEY and CDR2 SMNVEV (reference sequence). CDR3 length: 15 residues. CDR3 sequence: CASRILAGFSDTQYF. CDR3 DNA sequence: TGTGCCAGCAGGATACTAGCGGGATTCTCAGATACGCAGTATTTT.

This clone was recorded only once. This chain joins TRBV11-2 and TRBJ1-1, with 7 positions matching TRBD1. The CDR3 is made up of 14 amino acids. The germline V gene encodes CDR1 SGHAT and CDR2 FQNNGV. Unmatched junction bases numbered 5, after V lost 7 bases and J lost 0 bases. As DNA, the CDR3 is TGTGCCAGCACACCGGGACAGTTGAACACTGAAGCTTTCTTT. This sequence encodes CASTPGQLNTEAFF.

V gene TRBV6-1 combines with J gene TRBJ2-3, with TRBD2 matching 10 bases. The ends lost 1 base at V and 4 bases at J; junction bases unmatched: 8. The CDR3 runs 17 residues. In germline, CDR1 is MNHNS, CDR2 SASEGT. The CDR3 DNA is TGTGCCAGCAGTGAAGGGTCAGCGGGAGGGTGGGCAGATACGCAGTATTTT. The encoded protein is CASSEGSAGGWADTQYF.

This rearrangement joins TRBV6-5 to TRBJ2-1, with TRBD2 matching over 10 bases. The germline CDR1 and CDR2 sequences are MNHEY and SVGAGI. V was clipped by 5 bases and J by 4 bases; unmatched bases: 5. The CDR3 covers 15 residues. The CDR3 DNA is TGTGCCAGCAGTCAATCTAGCGGGAGTTACAATGAGCAGTTCTTC. It codes for CASSQSSGSYNEQFF.

The chain has TRBV27 and TRBJ2-3; D uncertain. The CDR3 has 12 amino acids. V was shortened by 1 base and J by 6 bases, with 5 bases between the two germline ends. Germline CDR1 reads MNHEY; CDR2 reads SMNVEV (reference sequence). CDR3 nucleotide sequence: TGTGCCAGCAGTTTATATGGCGATACGCAGTATTTT. Translating it yields CASSLYGDTQYF.

The chain joins TRBV6-1 to TRBJ1-2; TRBD1 is a possible D gene (5 bases). V lost 6 bases to trimming and J lost 1 base, with 9 bases between them. CDR1 is MNHNS, CDR2 SASEGT, per germline. The CDR3 is 13 residues long. Here the CDR3 reads CASRRDGNYGYTF. The CDR3 region has the DNA TGTGCCAGCAGGAGGGACGGTAACTATGGCTACACCTTC.

The chain couples TRBV6-5 to TRBJ1-4; 9 bases align to TRBD1. Germline values: CDR1 MNHEY, CDR2 SVGAGI. The CDR3 consists of 14 residues. The trim removed 5 bases at V and 8 bases at J, leaving 6 bases unmatched. The CDR3 DNA reads TGTGCCAGCAGTACAGGGGGCGCCGGGGAAAAACTGTTTTTT. It specifies CASSTGGAGEKLFF.

The chain is built from TRBV27 and TRBJ1-5, with D possibly being TRBD1 (6 bases). Trimming removed 6 bases at V and 7 bases at J, with 16 bases between. The CDR3 sequence is 14 residues long. CDR1 and CDR2 (germline): MNHEY, SMNVEV (reference sequence). For the CDR3, the DNA is TGTGCCAGCAGATCAACGGGGGCAAAGCAGCCCCAGCATTTT. Amino acid sequence: CASRSTGAKQPQHF.

The gene calls are TRBV13 and TRBJ2-7; D could derive from TRBD1 or TRBD2 (5 bases each). The CDR3 extends over 16 amino acids. Germline assignment: CDR1 PRHDT and CDR2 FYEKMQ (reference sequence). V was cut by 5 bases and J by 4 bases, with 21 bases left in between. In DNA, the CDR3 is TGTGCCAGCAGCATCACGGCCGAGGGACCCGGATACGAGCAGTACTTC. It specifies CASSITAEGPGYEQYF. The variable domain in full, completed from reference TRBV13 and TRBJ2-7, reads AAGVIQSPRHLIKEKRETATLKCYPIPRHDTVYWYQQGPGQDPQFLISFYEKMQSDKGSIPDRFSAQQFSDYHSELNMSSLELGDSALYFCASSITAEGPGYEQYFGPGTRLTVT.

This clone has only one observation. The chain links TRBV7-9 to TRBJ2-3; 10 bases align to TRBD2. Losses at the gene ends were 6 bases for V and 6 bases for J; bases not matched to a gene: 12. CDR1 and CDR2 from the germline V gene are SEHNR and FQNEAQ (reference sequence). This CDR3 region has 16 residues. In DNA form, the CDR3 reads TGTGCCAGCAGTATCGGACTAGCGGTACCCCCCGATACGCAGTATTTT. Translating it yields CASSIGLAVPPDTQYF.

The chain carries TRBV5-6 and TRBJ2-2; possible D gene TRBD1, 5 bases. The germline gives CDR1 SGHDT, CDR2 YYEEEE. V lost 4 bases and J 2 bases, leaving 9 bases between the germline ends. The CDR3 sequence is 14 residues long. The CDR3 bases are TGTGCCAGCAGCCCAGGGATAAACACCGGGGAGCTGTTTTTT. Its translation: CASSPGINTGELFF.

The chain joins TRBV7-9 to TRBJ2-3; 10 bases fit TRBD2. V lost 3 bases and J lost 1; bases outside the gene matches: 4. Germline V CDR1 and CDR2: SEHNR, FQNEAQ (reference sequence). This CDR3 comprises 16 residues. The CDR3 coding sequence is TGTGCCAGCAGCTTCCCCACTAGCGGGGGCACAGATACGCAGTATTTT. It is translated as CASSFPTSGGTDTQYF.

The J gene is TRBJ1-2, the V gene TRBV5-6, with 8 positions matching TRBD1. The CDR3 covers 14 residues. V trimming: 0 bases; J trimming: 4 bases; junction bases outside the gene matches: 2. The germline gives CDR1 SGHDT, CDR2 YYEEEE. CDR3 coding DNA: TGTGCCAGCAGCTTGGCAGGGGGCAGCTATGGCTACACCTTC. Protein: CASSLAGGSYGYTF. Combining the CDR3 with reference TRBV5-6 and TRBJ1-2 gives the whole variable domain DAGVTQSPTHLIKTRGQQVTLRCSPKSGHDTVSWYQQALGQGPQFIFQYYEEEERQRGNFPDRFSGHQFPNYSSELNVNALLLGDSALYLCASSLAGGSYGYTFGSGTRLTVV.

The rearrangement links TRBV6-6 to TRBJ1-2; no firm D call. Germline loops: CDR1 MNHNY, CDR2 SVGAGI (reference sequence). V lost 2 bases and J 8 bases, leaving 15 bases between the germline ends. CDR3 length: 14 amino acids. The CDR3 DNA sequence: TGTGCCAGCAGTTACCGAGAATTAGGGTACGGCTACACCTTC. This encodes CASSYRELGYGYTF.

This rearrangement joins TRBV5-1 to TRBJ2-3; D gene unclear. CDR3 length: 16 amino acids. V shed 3 bases and J shed 0 bases, with 14 bases lying between them. CDR1 is SGHRS, CDR2 YFSETQ, per germline. The CDR3, as DNA: TGCGCCAGCAGCTCGGTCTTGGGTGCTAGCACAGATACGCAGTATTTT. This codes for CASSSVLGASTDTQYF.

CDR3 sequence reads: CASSTGINEKLFF. The CDR3 DNA reads as TGTGCCAGCAGTACAGGTATTAATGAAAAACTGTTTTTT. V usage is TRBV9 and J usage is TRBJ1-4; tentative D call: TRBD1 (5 bases). The V and J ends lost 5 bases and 4 bases respectively, with 9 bases between them. The CDR3 totals 13 residues. Germline lookup yields CDR1 SGDLS and CDR2 YYNGEE.

The genes are TRBV2 and TRBJ2-2; 10 bases map to TRBD2. V trimming: 8 bases; J trimming: 4 bases; junction bases outside the gene matches: 7. CDR3 length equals 15 residues. Germline-derived CDR1 and CDR2 are SNHLY and FYNNEI. CDR3 amino acids: CASEGLAVRTGELFF. The CDR3 DNA reads as TGTGCCAGCGAAGGACTAGCGGTCCGCACCGGGGAGCTGTTTTTT.

The J gene is TRBJ2-1, the V gene TRBV29-1; 9 bases match TRBD1. This CDR3 region has 17 residues. The J segment lost 2 bases and the V segment lost 7 bases, leaving 15 bases of the junction unmatched. Germline V CDR1 and CDR2: SQVTM, ANQGSEA. CDR3 sequence (DNA): TGCAGCGCTCGTACCGGGGGCGGGACAGGGCCCTACAATGAGCAGTTCTTC. The encoded protein is CSARTGGGTGPYNEQFF.

The V and J genes are TRBV29-1 and TRBJ1-2; D remains ambiguous. The CDR3 runs 11 residues. V shed 2 bases and J shed 8 bases, with 9 bases lying between them. CDR1 is SQVTM and CDR2 is ANQGSEA in the germline V gene. The CDR3 nucleotides are TGCAGCGTTGAAACGGTGTTGGGCTACACCTTC. This sequence encodes CSVETVLGYTF. Supplemented by reference TRBV29-1 and TRBJ1-2, the full variable domain reads SAVISQKPSRDICQRGTSLTIQCQVDSQVTMMFWYRQQPGQSLTLIATANQGSEATYESGFVIDKFPISRPNLTFSTLTVSNMSPEDSSIYLCSVETVLGYTFGSGTRLTVV.

The rearrangement uses TRBV7-8 and TRBJ2-1; D is uncertain. Trimming pared 2 bases from V and 3 bases from J, leaving 8 bases between. This CDR3 region has 14 residues. Germline V gene lookup returns CDR1 SGHVS and CDR2 FQNEAQ. CDR3 sequence reads: CASSLWGLYNEQFF. The CDR3 nucleotides read TGTGCCAGCAGCTTATGGGGTCTCTACAATGAGCAGTTCTTC.

This rearrangement joins TRBV7-2 to TRBJ2-3; a possible D gene is TRBD1 (5 bases). The CDR3 contains 12 residues. Germline-derived CDR1 and CDR2 are SGHTA and FQGNSA. The ends were cut back, 5 bases at V and 7 bases at J, with 10 bases in the middle. CDR3 in DNA: TGTGCCAGCAGCCAGGGCTCATATACGCAGTATTTT. Its translation is CASSQGSYTQYF.

The chain combines TRBV5-1 with TRBJ2-7; D possibly uses TRBD1 or TRBD2 (6 bases each). Germline-derived CDR1 and CDR2 are SGHRS and YFSETQ. The CDR3 has 15 residues. The V end was cut by 2 bases, the J end by 12 bases, with 24 bases between. The CDR3 here is CASSLGGTEFLSRYF. In DNA form, the CDR3 reads TGCGCCAGCAGCTTAGGGGGGACGGAATTCCTCTCGAGGTACTTC.

The chain combines TRBV29-1 with TRBJ2-1; 9 bases align to TRBD2. The germline gives CDR1 SQVTM, CDR2 ANQGSEA. The V and J ends lost 3 bases and 7 bases, in that order; junction bases with no gene match: 10. The CDR3 has 15 amino acids. CDR3 sequence: CSVENSGSIRNEQFF. The CDR3, as DNA: TGCAGCGTTGAGAATAGCGGGAGTATTAGGAATGAGCAGTTCTTC.

The rearrangement joins TRBV4-1 to TRBJ2-1; 14 bases match TRBD2. Unmatched junction bases numbered 5, after V lost 1 base and J lost 12 bases. CDR1 and CDR2 from the germline V gene are MGHRA and YSYEKL. The CDR3 has 15 amino acids. The CDR3 nucleotides read TGCGCCAGCAGCCAAGGACTAGCGGGAGGGCTATGGCAGTTCTTC. Translating gives CASSQGLAGGLWQFF.

This clone appeared a few times. V usage is TRBV6-5 and J usage is TRBJ2-7; D not certain. This CDR3 is built from 13 residues. Trimming cost V 0 bases and J 0 bases, with 3 bases left between them. Germline CDR1 reads MNHEY; CDR2 reads SVGAGI. Here the CDR3 reads CASSYSGSYEQYF. The CDR3 bases are TGTGCCAGCAGTTACTCGGGCTCCTACGAGCAGTACTTC.

This sequence joins TRBV7-2 and TRBJ2-1, with D unresolved. The V and J ends lost 5 bases and 8 bases respectively, with 13 bases between them. The germline V gene encodes CDR1 SGHTA and CDR2 FQGNSA. CDR3 length: 13 amino acids. CDR3 DNA sequence: TGTGCCAGCAGCAGCCCCGCTATGCATGAGCAGTTCTTC. It specifies CASSSPAMHEQFF.

V usage is TRBV11-2 and J usage is TRBJ2-3; a possible D gene is TRBD1 (6 bases). CDR1 is SGHAT, CDR2 FQNNGV, per germline. Trimming cost V 6 bases and J 5 bases, with 9 bases left between them. This CDR3 comprises 12 residues. CDR3 residues: CASSTGIDTQYF. DNA for the CDR3: TGTGCCAGCAGTACAGGGATAGATACGCAGTATTTT.